A selection of T cell receptor beta chains follows, all from one sample in a study of blood T cell repertoires in COVID-19. Method: immunoSEQ multiplex PCR; TCRdb's copy keeps in-frame clones and lacks some. This table has 190,000 or so clones, more than 70% appearing once. Material: peripheral blood. The receptors here all came from a man aged 40-49 years with active or convalescent COVID-19. The CDR3 runs from the conserved cysteine through the conserved F or W. Fields, in order: D gene, clone size, J gene, V gene, CDR3 DNA, CDR3 protein. A D gene is named only where the DNA matches it firmly. Clone size appears in some rows only: once, few, many, or a class for an expanded clone.

>-|-|TRBJ2-1|TRBV5-4
TGTGCCAGCAGCTCCGACACAGACTCCTACAATGAGCAGTTCTTC
CASSSDTDSYNEQFF
>-|-|TRBJ2-1|TRBV5-6
TGTGCCAGCAGCTTGGGGACTGGTTTTAGTGAGCAGTTCTTC
CASSLGTGFSEQFF
>-|-|TRBJ1-5|TRBV2
TGTGCCAGCAGTGACCCAACAGGGCTTGAGCCCCAGCATTTT
CASSDPTGLEPQHF
>TRBD1|-|TRBJ1-2|TRBV6-4
TGTGCCAGCAGTTCTGGACAGGGTCGGTATGGCTACACCTTC
CASSSGQGRYGYTF
>-|-|TRBJ1-5|TRBV6-1
TGTGCCAGCAGTGAGAGGGGGATCAATCAGCCCCAGCATTTT
CASSERGINQPQHF
>-|-|TRBJ1-2|TRBV30
TGTGCCTGGAGTCCGCCCGGGGGGCCCTATGGCTACACCTTC
CAWSPPGGPYGYTF
>-|-|TRBJ2-5|TRBV28
TGTGCCAGCAGTTTAAAATCGTACTACCCCCAAGAGACCCAGTACTTC
CASSLKSYYPQETQYF
>TRBD2|-|TRBJ2-1|TRBV13
TGTGCCAGCAGCTTAGCCCTAGCGGCCTACAATGAGCAGTTCTTC
CASSLALAAYNEQFF
>-|-|TRBJ1-4|TRBV6-2/TRBV6-3
TGTGCCAGCAGTTATAACTCCGGAGGTGAAAAACTGTTTTTT
CASSYNSGGEKLFF
>-|-|TRBJ1-5|TRBV4-1
TGCGCCAGCAGCCAAGTTCCCATCAGGGGAATTAATCAGCCCCAGCATTTT
CASSQVPIRGINQPQHF
>TRBD2|-|TRBJ2-3|TRBV7-8
TGTGCCAGCAGCTTCGCTGCCTCTTATAGCGGGGGGGCAACAGATACGCAGTATTTT
CASSFAASYSGGATDTQYF
>TRBD1|-|TRBJ2-3|TRBV5-1
TGCGCCAGCGGACGGACAGGGGGCACAGATACGCAGTATTTT
CASGRTGGTDTQYF
>TRBD1|-|TRBJ2-7|TRBV28
TGTGCCAGCAGTTTAGTAATGGGACAGTCTGAGCAGTACTTC
CASSLVMGQSEQYF
>TRBD2|-|TRBJ2-3|TRBV3-1/TRBV3-2
TGTGCCAGCAGCCAAGTTTTGGGACTAGGGCGGTATTTT
CASSQVLGLGRYF
>-|many|TRBJ1-2|TRBV3-1/TRBV3-2
TGTGCCAGCAGCCAAAAGACAGGCTATGGCTACACCTTC
CASSQKTGYGYTF
>-|-|TRBJ1-5|TRBV30
TGTGCCTGGAGTGTCGGGGTTGCCGGCAATCAGCCCCAGCATTTT
CAWSVGVAGNQPQHF
>TRBD1|-|TRBJ1-4|TRBV28
TGTGCCAGCAGAGGGACAGGGGGAGGTAATGAAAAACTGTTTTTT
CASRGTGGGNEKLFF
>-|-|TRBJ2-1|TRBV4-3
TGCGCCAGCAGCCAGGGAGCGGAGGCGTGGGATGAGCAGTTCTTC
CASSQGAEAWDEQFF
>-|-|TRBJ1-2|TRBV29-1
TGCAGCACCTACGGAGGGCCCGAGAGATATGGCTACACCTTC
CSTYGGPERYGYTF
>-|once|TRBJ2-3|TRBV19
TGTGCCAGTAGTACGGGAAGGACGGTTAGCACAGATACGCAGTATTTT
CASSTGRTVSTDTQYF
>-|-|TRBJ1-5|TRBV6-5
TGTGCCAGCAGTCCCGAGACAGGCATGCCCCAGCATTTT
CASSPETGMPQHF
>-|-|TRBJ2-7|TRBV10-3
TGTGCCATCAGCCGGGATGCGGGCCGCGAGCAGTACTTC
CAISRDAGREQYF
>TRBD2|-|TRBJ2-3|TRBV28
TGTGCCAGCAGTCCCCCCGGGACTACTAGCACAGATACGCAGTATTTT
CASSPPGTTSTDTQYF
>-|-|TRBJ1-5|TRBV19
TGTGCCAGTAGTCCGAGAAACAGGCAGGACCAGCCCCAGCATTTT
CASSPRNRQDQPQHF
>-|-|TRBJ1-6|TRBV5-6
TGTGCCAGCAGCTCCCATCTACTCCCCATGGAGGGCCATTCACCCCTCCACTTT
CASSSHLLPMEGHSPLHF
>-|-|TRBJ1-3|TRBV6-5
TGTGCCTCATGGGGCAGGTCCTCTGGAAACACCATATATTTT
CASWGRSSGNTIYF
>TRBD1|-|TRBJ2-5|TRBV2
TGTGCCAGCAGTGAATTGTATGGGACAGGGATCGAAGAGACCCAGTACTTC
CASSELYGTGIEETQYF
>TRBD1|-|TRBJ1-5|TRBV19
TGTGCCAGTAGTACCTCGGGACAGGGGTTTCAGCCCCAGCATTTT
CASSTSGQGFQPQHF
>TRBD2|-|TRBJ2-3|TRBV6-2/TRBV6-3
TGTGCCAGCAGCCAGAGCGGGGGCGGCGCAGATACGCAGTATTTT
CASSQSGGGADTQYF